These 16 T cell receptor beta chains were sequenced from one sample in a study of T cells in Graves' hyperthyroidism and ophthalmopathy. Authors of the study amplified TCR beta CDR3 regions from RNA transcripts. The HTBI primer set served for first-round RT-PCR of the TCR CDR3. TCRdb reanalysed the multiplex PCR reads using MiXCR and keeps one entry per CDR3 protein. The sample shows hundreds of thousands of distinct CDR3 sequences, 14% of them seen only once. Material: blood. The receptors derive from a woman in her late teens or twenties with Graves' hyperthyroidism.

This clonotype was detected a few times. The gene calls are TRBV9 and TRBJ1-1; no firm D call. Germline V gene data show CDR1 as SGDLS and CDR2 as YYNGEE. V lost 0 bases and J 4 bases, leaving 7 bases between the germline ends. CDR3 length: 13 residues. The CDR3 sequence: CASSVETSTEAFF. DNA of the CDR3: TGTGCCAGCAGCGTAGAGACGAGCACTGAAGCTTTCTTT. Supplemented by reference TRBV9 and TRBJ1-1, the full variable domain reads DSGVTQTPKHLITATGQRVTLRCSPRSGDLSVYWYQQSLDQGLQFLIQYYNGEERAKGNILERFSAQQFPDLHSELNLSSLELGDSALYFCASSVETSTEAFFGQGTRLTVV.

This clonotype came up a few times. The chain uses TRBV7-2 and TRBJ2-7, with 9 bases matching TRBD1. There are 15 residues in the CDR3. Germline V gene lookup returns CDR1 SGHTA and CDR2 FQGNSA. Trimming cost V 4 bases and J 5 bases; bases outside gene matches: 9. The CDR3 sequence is CASSSAGTGPDEQYF. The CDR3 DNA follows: TGTGCCAGCAGCTCCGCCGGGACAGGGCCGGACGAGCAGTACTTC.

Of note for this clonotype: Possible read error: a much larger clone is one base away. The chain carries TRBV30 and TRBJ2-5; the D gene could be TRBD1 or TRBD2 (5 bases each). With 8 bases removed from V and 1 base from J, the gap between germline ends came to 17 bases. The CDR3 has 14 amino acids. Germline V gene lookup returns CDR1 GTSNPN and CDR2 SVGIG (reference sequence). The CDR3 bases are TGTGCCCGGAAGAGGTATGGGGGCCAAGAGACCCAGTACTTC. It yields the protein CARKRYGGQETQYF.

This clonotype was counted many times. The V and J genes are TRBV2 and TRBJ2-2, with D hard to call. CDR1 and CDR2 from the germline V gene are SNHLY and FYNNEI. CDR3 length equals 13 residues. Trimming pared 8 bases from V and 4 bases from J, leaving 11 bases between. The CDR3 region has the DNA TGTGCCAGCCTCGCCCCATCCACCGGGGAGCTGTTTTTT. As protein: CASLAPSTGELFF.

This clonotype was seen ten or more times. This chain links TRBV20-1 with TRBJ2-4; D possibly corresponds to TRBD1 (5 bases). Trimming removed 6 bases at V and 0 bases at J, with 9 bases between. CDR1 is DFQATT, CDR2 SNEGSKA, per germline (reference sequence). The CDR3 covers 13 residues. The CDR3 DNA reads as TGCAGTGCAGGACACTTAGCCAAAAACATTCAGTACTTC. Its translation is CSAGHLAKNIQYF.

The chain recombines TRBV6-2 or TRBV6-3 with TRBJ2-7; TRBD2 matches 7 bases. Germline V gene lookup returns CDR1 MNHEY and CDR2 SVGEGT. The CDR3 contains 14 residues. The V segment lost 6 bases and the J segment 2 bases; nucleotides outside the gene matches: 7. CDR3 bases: TGTGCCAGCAGCGGACTAGAGCGAGCCTACGAGCAGTACTTC. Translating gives CASSGLERAYEQYF.

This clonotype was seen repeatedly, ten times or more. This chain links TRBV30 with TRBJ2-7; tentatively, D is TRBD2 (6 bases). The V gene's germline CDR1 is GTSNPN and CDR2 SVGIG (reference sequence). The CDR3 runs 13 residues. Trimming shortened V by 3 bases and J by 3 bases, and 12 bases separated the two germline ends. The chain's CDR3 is CAWRRGLVYEQYF. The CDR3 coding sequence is TGTGCCTGGAGAAGGGGACTGGTCTACGAGCAGTACTTC.

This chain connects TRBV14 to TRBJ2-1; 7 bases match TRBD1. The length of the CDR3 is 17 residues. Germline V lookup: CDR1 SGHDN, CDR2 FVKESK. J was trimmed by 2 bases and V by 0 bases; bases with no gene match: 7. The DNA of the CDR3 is TGTGCCAGCAGCCAAGATTTCGGACAGGTAGCCTACAATGAGCAGTTCTTC. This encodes CASSQDFGQVAYNEQFF.

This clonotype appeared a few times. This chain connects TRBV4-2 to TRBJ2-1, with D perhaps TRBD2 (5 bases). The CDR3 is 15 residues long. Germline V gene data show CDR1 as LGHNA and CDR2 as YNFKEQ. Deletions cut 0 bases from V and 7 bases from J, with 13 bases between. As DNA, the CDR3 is TGTGCCAGCAGCCAAGAAGGAGGACCACCAAATGAGCAGTTCTTC. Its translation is CASSQEGGPPNEQFF.

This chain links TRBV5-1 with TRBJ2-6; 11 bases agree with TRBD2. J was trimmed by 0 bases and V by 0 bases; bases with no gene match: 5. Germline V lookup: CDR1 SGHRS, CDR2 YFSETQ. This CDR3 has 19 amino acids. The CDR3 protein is CASSLEPSGRFSGANVLTF. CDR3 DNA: TGCGCCAGCAGCTTGGAACCTAGCGGGAGGTTCTCTGGGGCCAACGTCCTGACTTTC.

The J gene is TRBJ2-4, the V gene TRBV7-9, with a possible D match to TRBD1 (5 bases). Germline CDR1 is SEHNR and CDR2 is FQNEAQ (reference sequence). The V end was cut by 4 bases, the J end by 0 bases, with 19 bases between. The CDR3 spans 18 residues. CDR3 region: CASSSSGRAPQAKNIQYF. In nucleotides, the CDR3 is TGTGCCAGCAGCTCCTCGGGCAGGGCGCCACAAGCCAAAAACATTCAGTACTTC.

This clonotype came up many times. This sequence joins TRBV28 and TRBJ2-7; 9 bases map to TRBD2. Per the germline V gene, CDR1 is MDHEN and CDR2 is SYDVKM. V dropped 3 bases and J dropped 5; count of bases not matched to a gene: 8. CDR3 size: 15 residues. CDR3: CASSLPSGISDEQYF. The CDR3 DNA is TGTGCCAGCAGTTTGCCTAGCGGGATATCGGACGAGCAGTACTTC.

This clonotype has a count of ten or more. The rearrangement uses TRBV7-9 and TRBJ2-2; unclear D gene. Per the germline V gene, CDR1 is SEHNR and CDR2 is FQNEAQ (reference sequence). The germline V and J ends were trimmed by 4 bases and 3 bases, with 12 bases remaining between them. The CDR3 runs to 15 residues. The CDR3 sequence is CASSSEATHTGELFF. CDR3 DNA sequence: TGTGCCAGCAGCTCCGAAGCCACCCACACCGGGGAGCTGTTTTTT. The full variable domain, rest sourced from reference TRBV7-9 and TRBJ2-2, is DTGVSQNPRHKITKRGQNVTFRCDPISEHNRLYWYRQTLGQGPEFLTYFQNEAQLEKSRLLSDRFSAERPKGSFSTLEIQRTEQGDSAMYLCASSSEATHTGELFFGEGSRLTVL.

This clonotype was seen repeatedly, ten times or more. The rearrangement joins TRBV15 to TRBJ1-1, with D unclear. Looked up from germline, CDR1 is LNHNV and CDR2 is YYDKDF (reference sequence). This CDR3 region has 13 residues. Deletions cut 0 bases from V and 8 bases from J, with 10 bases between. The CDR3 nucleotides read TGTGCCACCAGCAGAGAAGTGGTAATAGAAGCTTTCTTT. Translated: CATSREVVIEAFF.

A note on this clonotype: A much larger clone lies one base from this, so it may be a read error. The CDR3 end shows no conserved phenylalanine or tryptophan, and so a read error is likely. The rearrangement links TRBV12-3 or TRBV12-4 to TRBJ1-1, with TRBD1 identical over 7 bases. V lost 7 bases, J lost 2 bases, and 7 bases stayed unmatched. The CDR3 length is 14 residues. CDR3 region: CASTLQGFNTEAFL. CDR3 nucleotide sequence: TGTGCCAGCACCTTACAGGGGTTTAACACTGAAGCTTTCCTT.

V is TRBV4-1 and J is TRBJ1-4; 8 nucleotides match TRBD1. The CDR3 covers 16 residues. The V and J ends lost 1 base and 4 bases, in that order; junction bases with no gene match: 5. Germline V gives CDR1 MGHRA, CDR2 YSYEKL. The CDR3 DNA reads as TGCGCCAGCAGCCAAGCTTATGGACAGGGTAATGAAAAACTGTTTTTT. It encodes CASSQAYGQGNEKLFF.